This record covers a single T cell receptor (beta chain). These data belong to a study of shared clonotypes between healthy human individuals. The CDR3 spans 16 residues. CDR1 and CDR2 (germline): SGDLS, YYNGEE. With 0 bases removed from V and 0 bases from J, the gap between germline ends came to 11 bases. TCRdb's copy holds only in-frame clones and misses some; the assay was immunoSEQ multiplex PCR. The data contain 400,000 to 600,000 clones, almost 80% of them singletons. The receptor was isolated from a woman between 40 and 55 years old in good health. Some clones in this sample may be carry-over from other donors' samples. This chain uses TRBV9 with TRBJ2-3; D is unresolved. The sequenced sample consisted of PBMCs. CDR3 DNA sequence: TGTGCCAGCAGCGTAGGCGGCGGTCCTAGCACAGATACGCAGTATTTT. This translates into CASSVGGGPSTDTQYF.